Each of the 30 T cell receptor beta chains below was sequenced from the same sample in a study of early T cells in non-severe SARS-CoV-2 infection. One entry per CDR3 protein, called by TCRdb with MiXCR from the 5' RACE reads. Of 45,000 to 65,000 distinct CDR3 sequences listed, about 11% are singletons. The specimen was whole blood. The receptor source for this set is an adult who was a healthcare worker with PCR-confirmed SARS-CoV-2 infection or an uninfected control (not recorded which).

This clonotype occurred many times. V gene TRBV7-9 combines with J gene TRBJ1-1; D remains ambiguous. CDR1 and CDR2 from the germline V gene are SEHNR and FQNEAQ (reference sequence). The CDR3 is made up of 13 amino acids. Deletions cut 5 bases from V and 1 base from J, with 8 bases between. DNA for the CDR3: TGTGCCAGCAGCGTGGACGGGAACACTGAAGCTTTCTTT. Its translation is CASSVDGNTEAFF.

This clonotype has ten or more counts. This chain connects TRBV20-1 to TRBJ1-1; D gene unclear. Germline values: CDR1 DFQATT, CDR2 SNEGSKA (reference sequence). Trimming took off 6 bases at V and 7 bases at J, with 18 bases between the two ends. The CDR3 sequence is 13 residues long. As DNA, the CDR3 is TGCAGTGCCCGACTGACAAACCGGGTTGAAGCTTTCTTT. Its translation: CSARLTNRVEAFF.

This clonotype has ten or more counts. The chain uses TRBV5-4 and TRBJ1-4, with a weak D call TRBD1 (5 bases). Germline CDR1 SGHNT, CDR2 YYREEE (reference sequence). This CDR3 is built from 14 residues. V was pared by 0 bases and J by 8 bases, with 11 bases between. This CDR3 reads CASSLGQGREKLFF. The CDR3 region has the DNA TGTGCCAGCAGCTTGGGGCAGGGAAGGGAAAAACTGTTTTTT.

This clonotype was counted ten times or more. As DNA, the CDR3 is TGTGCCAGCAGAAAAGGTGGGGGCACGGGGAGTGAAAAACTGTTTTTT. Translation gives CASRKGGGTGSEKLFF. V usage is TRBV25-1 and J usage is TRBJ1-4; tentatively, D is TRBD1 (6 bases). CDR1 and CDR2 from the germline V gene are MGHDK and SYGVNS. The CDR3 runs 16 residues. V was shortened by 6 bases and J by 7 bases, with 21 bases between the two germline ends.

This clonotype was recorded many times. This chain uses TRBV24-1 with TRBJ2-1; D possibly corresponds to TRBD2 (6 bases). The CDR3 is 15 residues long. Trimming removed 6 bases at V and 9 bases at J, with 20 bases between. Germline-derived CDR1 and CDR2 are KGHDR and SFDVKD. The CDR3 sequence: CATSPSEGLRSEQFF. The CDR3, as DNA: TGTGCCACCAGTCCCTCCGAGGGACTCCGGAGTGAGCAGTTCTTC.

This clonotype was counted many times. The rearrangement uses TRBV5-5 and TRBJ2-3; possible D gene TRBD1, 6 bases. Germline V gene lookup returns CDR1 SGHKS and CDR2 YYEKEE (reference sequence). The V and J ends lost 4 bases and 1 base respectively, with 19 bases between them. This CDR3 region has 17 residues. The CDR3 nucleotides are TGTGCCAGCAGCCCGGACCGAAGGAACAGGGGCACAGATACGCAGTATTTT. This encodes CASSPDRRNRGTDTQYF.

At least ten counts were recorded for this clonotype. DNA of the CDR3: TGCGCCAGCAGTGAAACGGACAGGAGAGCTTTCTTT. Translating gives CASSETDRRAFF. The gene calls are TRBV10-2 and TRBJ1-1, with 7 bases fitting TRBD1. V trimming: 3 bases; J trimming: 10 bases; junction bases outside the gene matches: 5. From germline, CDR1 is WSHSY and CDR2 SAAADI. This CDR3 comprises 12 residues.

This clonotype has only one observation. This clone may be a read error of a much larger clone one base away. The chain employs TRBV18 and TRBJ2-1, with a possible D match to TRBD1 (6 bases). The CDR3 length is 18 residues. Germline-derived CDR1 and CDR2 are KGHSH and LQKENI. V lost 4 bases to trimming and J lost 2 bases, with 21 bases between them. CDR3 loop: CASSRWDILDATYNEQFF. CDR3 nucleotides: TGTGCCAGCTCACGCTGGGACATACTAGATGCCACCTACAATGAGCAGTTCTTC.

The genes are TRBV7-3 and TRBJ2-3; 10 bases match TRBD1. Unmatched junction bases numbered 7, after V lost 3 bases and J lost 4 bases. Germline CDR1 and CDR2: SGHTA and FQGTGA. This CDR3 comprises 16 residues. The CDR3 is CASSFQGQGKADTQYF. In DNA, the CDR3 is TGTGCCAGCAGCTTCCAGGGACAGGGGAAAGCAGATACGCAGTATTTT.

V is TRBV6-1 and J is TRBJ2-1; possibly TRBD2 for D (5 bases). V was shortened by 5 bases and J by 7 bases, with 15 bases between the two germline ends. CDR3 length: 14 amino acids. Germline CDR1 and CDR2: MNHNS and SASEGT. For the CDR3, the DNA is TGTGCCAGCAGTCCCCGGCGAGGGCAGAATGAGCAGTTCTTC. This gives the protein CASSPRRGQNEQFF.

This clonotype showed up many times. The chain uses TRBV7-2 and TRBJ1-6; TRBD1 is a possible D gene (5 bases). The V gene's germline CDR1 is SGHTA and CDR2 FQGNSA. This CDR3 has 13 amino acids. The V end was cut by 0 bases, the J end by 16 bases, with 13 bases between. DNA of the CDR3: TGTGCCAGCAGCTTAGCGCTGGACATAGGGCTCCACTTT. Protein: CASSLALDIGLHF.

Ten or more counts support this clonotype. The rearrangement joins TRBV27 to TRBJ2-5; D is unresolved. CDR3 size: 14 residues. Germline V gene lookup returns CDR1 MNHEY and CDR2 SMNVEV (reference sequence). V was shortened by 2 bases and J by 3 bases, with 10 bases between the two germline ends. For the CDR3, the DNA is TGTGCCAGCAGTTTAACCGGCACCGAAGAGACCCAGTACTTC. Amino acid sequence: CASSLTGTEETQYF.

The table lists this clonotype with a few counts. The chain recombines TRBV4-2 with TRBJ2-3; 16 positions match TRBD2. J gave up 5 bases and V 4 bases, and 18 bases lay outside the gene matches. The V gene's germline CDR1 is LGHNA and CDR2 YNFKEQ. This CDR3 spans 21 amino acids. CDR3 sequence: CASSPAPGLAGGLGPGDTQYF. The CDR3, as DNA: TGTGCCAGCAGCCCGGCCCCGGGACTAGCGGGGGGGCTTGGCCCGGGAGATACGCAGTATTTT.

This clonotype was observed many times. The V and J genes are TRBV25-1 and TRBJ1-1; 8 bases line up with TRBD1. V shed 2 bases, J shed 7 bases, and the junction held 0 bases outside the gene matches. Germline lookup yields CDR1 MGHDK and CDR2 SYGVNS. This CDR3 has 12 residues. The CDR3 region is CASSEGTGEAFF. In DNA form, the CDR3 reads TGTGCCAGCAGTGAAGGGACAGGTGAAGCTTTCTTT.

This chain's CDR3 is CASRLGTYNEQFF. CDR3 sequence (DNA): TGTGCCAGCAGATTAGGGACTTACAATGAGCAGTTCTTC. The V and J genes are TRBV25-1 and TRBJ2-1; a possible D gene is TRBD2 (6 bases). The V end was cut by 6 bases, the J end by 4 bases, with 10 bases between. Germline lookup yields CDR1 MGHDK and CDR2 SYGVNS. This CDR3 has 13 amino acids.

This clonotype was counted many times. CDR3 region: CASSLANYEQFF. CDR3 nucleotides: TGTGCCAGCAGTTTGGCTAACTATGAGCAGTTCTTC. V and J are TRBV6-2 or TRBV6-3 and TRBJ2-1; D gene uncertain. The CDR3 has 12 residues. V lost 4 bases to trimming and J lost 8 bases, with 9 bases between them. Germline V gene sequence: CDR1 MNHEY, CDR2 SVGEGT.

This clonotype showed up many times. This sequence joins TRBV20-1 and TRBJ1-2, with no clear D. V was clipped by 3 bases and J by 2 bases, with 13 bases between them. This CDR3 has 14 amino acids. The germline V gene has CDR1 DFQATT and CDR2 SNEGSKA (reference sequence). The CDR3, as DNA: TGCAGTGCTAGGCCGGGCGGCAGCAACTATGGCTACACCTTC. Encoded protein: CSARPGGSNYGYTF.

This clonotype was counted ten times or more. DNA of the CDR3: TGTGCCAGCAGTTACGCACGCCCCGGGACTATCCATGAGCAGTTCTTC. Amino acids: CASSYARPGTIHEQFF. The chain is built from TRBV6-2 or TRBV6-3 and TRBJ2-1; 7 bases fit TRBD2. This CDR3 is built from 16 residues. In germline, CDR1 is MNHEY, CDR2 SVGEGT. V was pared by 2 bases and J by 8 bases, with 12 bases of the junction left unmatched.

This clonotype showed up many times. V usage is TRBV12-3 or TRBV12-4 and J usage is TRBJ1-5; no reliable D call. The ends were cut back, 10 bases at V and 0 bases at J, with 16 bases in the middle. CDR3 length equals 15 residues. This chain's CDR3 is CATTPGRYSNQPQHF. The CDR3 DNA is TGTGCCACCACGCCCGGGCGATATAGCAATCAGCCCCAGCATTTT.

This clonotype was found many times. The V gene is TRBV20-1, the J gene TRBJ2-5, with 8 bases aligning to TRBD2. Trimming cost V 0 bases and J 5 bases; bases outside gene matches: 14. CDR3 length equals 17 residues. Germline CDR1 DFQATT, CDR2 SNEGSKA (reference sequence). The CDR3 region has the DNA TGCAGTGCTAGAGATACTAGCGGAGGGAGCCTTAGGGAGACCCAGTACTTC. This codes for CSARDTSGGSLRETQYF.

The chain recombines TRBV2 with TRBJ2-1; D is unresolved. Germline loops: CDR1 SNHLY, CDR2 FYNNEI. Between the trimmed V and J ends, which lost 7 bases and 13 bases, there was a span of 20 bases. This CDR3 spans 13 amino acids. This CDR3 reads CASTVMVNLEQFF. In DNA, the CDR3 is TGTGCCAGCACGGTCATGGTGAATTTAGAACAGTTCTTC.

This chain connects TRBV5-5 to TRBJ1-1; TRBD1 matches 9 bases. CDR1 and CDR2 (germline): SGHKS, YYEKEE (reference sequence). V was pared by 6 bases and J by 5 bases, with 17 bases of the junction left unmatched. This CDR3 spans 17 amino acids. The CDR3 nucleotides are TGTGCCAGCACCCGGACAGGGGTCTCCCTTTTGGGGACTGAAGCTTTCTTT. As protein: CASTRTGVSLLGTEAFF. Full variable domain (remainder filled in from reference TRBV5-5 and TRBJ1-1): DAGVTQSPTHLIKTRGQQVTLRCSPISGHKSVSWYQQVLGQGPQFIFQYYEKEERGRGNFPDRFSARQFPNYSSELNVNALLLGDSALYLCASTRTGVSLLGTEAFFGQGTRLTVV.

This clonotype was observed at least ten times. The chain couples TRBV4-1 to TRBJ2-1; a weak D match, TRBD1 (5 bases). The V end lost 5 bases, the J end lost 5 bases, and 16 bases lay between the germline ends. The CDR3 covers 15 residues. Germline V gene sequence: CDR1 MGHRA, CDR2 YSYEKL. The CDR3 nucleotides read TGCGCCAGCAGCACGGGCCCCTGGGGCAACAATGAGCAGTTCTTC. This encodes CASSTGPWGNNEQFF.

This clonotype appeared many times. The chain links TRBV5-1 to TRBJ1-2, with D perhaps TRBD1 (5 bases). In germline, CDR1 is SGHRS, CDR2 YFSETQ. The CDR3 is made up of 13 amino acids. The V end lost 0 bases, the J end lost 3 bases, and 6 bases lay between the germline ends. Here the CDR3 DNA reads TGCGCCAGCAGCTTGGTGGGGGACTATGGCTACACCTTC. Protein sequence: CASSLVGDYGYTF.

This clonotype was observed a single time. The rearrangement joins TRBV6-2 or TRBV6-3 to TRBJ1-2, with D perhaps TRBD1 (6 bases). This CDR3 has 20 amino acids. The V end lost 0 bases, the J end lost 3 bases, and 26 bases lay between the germline ends. The germline CDR1 and CDR2 sequences are MNHEY and SVGEGT. The CDR3 region is CASSYSRNPGQLGGHYGYTF. In DNA, the CDR3 is TGTGCCAGCAGTTACTCTCGGAATCCGGGACAACTCGGAGGACACTATGGCTACACCTTC.

Details on this clonotype: It may be a read error: a sequence one base away is much more abundant. Here the CDR3 DNA reads TGCAGTGCTGACCCCAATGAAAAACTGCTTTTT. Translated: CSADPNEKLLF. The chain recombines TRBV20-1 with TRBJ1-4; D gene uncertain. This CDR3 is built from 11 residues. Per the germline V gene, CDR1 is DFQATT and CDR2 is SNEGSKA (reference sequence).

This chain uses TRBV27 with TRBJ2-1, with 9 positions matching TRBD2. Germline lookup yields CDR1 MNHEY and CDR2 SMNVEV (reference sequence). V shed 7 bases, J shed 4 bases, and the junction held 8 bases outside the gene matches. This CDR3 is 15 amino acids long. For the CDR3, the DNA is TGTGCCAGCAAATTAGCGGGAGCTTCTTACAATGAGCAGTTCTTC. Protein sequence: CASKLAGASYNEQFF.

The chain uses TRBV20-1 and TRBJ2-3; possibly TRBD2 for D (5 bases). Germline loops: CDR1 DFQATT, CDR2 SNEGSKA (reference sequence). Trimming took 7 bases from V and 8 from J, leaving 19 bases between them. The CDR3 runs 13 residues. CDR3 sequence reads: CSVEVPPWGTQYF. The CDR3 DNA reads as TGCAGTGTGGAGGTGCCCCCCTGGGGTACGCAGTATTTT.

The chain carries TRBV25-1 and TRBJ2-7, with TRBD1 matching over 8 bases. Looked up from germline, CDR1 is MGHDK and CDR2 is SYGVNS. The length of the CDR3 is 14 residues. V lost 2 bases and J lost 3; bases outside the gene matches: 3. Here the CDR3 DNA reads TGTGCCAGCAGTGAAATGGACAGGGTCTACGAGCAGTACTTC. It yields the protein CASSEMDRVYEQYF.

The V gene is TRBV6-5, the J gene TRBJ2-7; TRBD1 might be the D (5 bases). The CDR3 is 13 residues long. Trimming removed 8 bases from V and 4 bases from J, with 15 bases in between. In germline, CDR1 is MNHEY, CDR2 SVGAGI. CDR3 bases: TGTGCCAGCGGGTCCATCGACAGTTACGAGCAGTACTTC. Translated: CASGSIDSYEQYF.